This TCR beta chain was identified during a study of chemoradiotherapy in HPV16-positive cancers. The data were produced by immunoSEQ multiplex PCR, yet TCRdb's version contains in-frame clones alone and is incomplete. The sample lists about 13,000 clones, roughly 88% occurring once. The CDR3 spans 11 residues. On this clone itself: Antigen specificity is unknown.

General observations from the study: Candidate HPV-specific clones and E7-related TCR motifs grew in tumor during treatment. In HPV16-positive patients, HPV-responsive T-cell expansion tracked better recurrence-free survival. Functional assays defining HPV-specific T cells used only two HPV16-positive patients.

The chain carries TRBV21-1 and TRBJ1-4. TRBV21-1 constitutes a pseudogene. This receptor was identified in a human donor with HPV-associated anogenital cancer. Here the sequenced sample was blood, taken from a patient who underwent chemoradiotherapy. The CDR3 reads CASRGSEKLFF. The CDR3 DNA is TGTGCCAGCAGAGGTAGCGAAAAACTGTTTTTT.